This T cell receptor (beta chain) was profiled in a study of blood T cell repertoires in COVID-19. CDR3 length equals 15 residues. Losses at the gene ends were 4 bases for V and 2 bases for J; bases not matched to a gene: 6. The germline CDR1 and CDR2 sequences are KGHSH and LQKENI. Repertoires were generated with immunoSEQ multiplex PCR, while TCRdb's copy carries only in-frame clones and drops some. In the table there are 150,000 to 200,000 clones, around 90% of which are singletons. J is TRBJ2-3 and V is TRBV18, with 7 bases that match TRBD1. Sequenced input: peripheral blood. The origin of this receptor is a human donor in a cohort sampled during active COVID-19. The CDR3 loop is CASSLSGTATDTQYF. In DNA, the CDR3 is TGTGCCAGCTCACTCTCCGGGACAGCCACAGATACGCAGTATTTT.